The 8 T cell receptor beta chains reported below all come from one sample, sequenced in a study of T cells in Graves' hyperthyroidism and ophthalmopathy. Amplified TCR beta CDR3 regions came from RNA transcripts. Initially, a first-round RT-PCR of the TCR CDR3 employed the HTBI primer set. TCRdb reprocessed the multiplex PCR reads via MiXCR and lists one record per CDR3 protein. The sample lists roughly 150,000 distinct CDR3 sequences, 9.4% occurring once. The sequencing input was blood. The receptors come from a young woman with Graves' hyperthyroidism that later progressed to Graves' ophthalmopathy.

This clonotype turned up a few times. A much larger clone sits a single nucleotide away, making a read error possible. This chain joins TRBV6-2 or TRBV6-3 and TRBJ2-1; D is uncertain. This CDR3 has 11 residues. V shed 5 bases and J shed 8 bases, with 7 bases lying between them. Looked up from germline, CDR1 is MNHEY and CDR2 is SVGEGT. The CDR3 nucleotides read TGTGCCAGCAGTGGATGGGATGAGCAGTTCTTC. This gives the protein CASSGWDEQFF.

This clonotype was seen at least ten times. V usage is TRBV30 and J usage is TRBJ2-1; D perhaps matches TRBD2 (6 bases). Germline V gene lookup returns CDR1 GTSNPN and CDR2 SVGIG (reference sequence). V lost 5 bases and J lost 6, with 8 bases in between. The CDR3 is made up of 11 amino acids. The CDR3 nucleotides read TGTGCCTGGGGACTAACCAATGAGCAGTTCTTC. It specifies CAWGLTNEQFF.

This chain links TRBV7-8 with TRBJ2-7; weak D call: TRBD2 (5 bases). V gave up 1 base and J gave up 2 bases, with 6 bases separating them. CDR3 length: 13 amino acids. Germline values: CDR1 SGHVS, CDR2 FQNEAQ. The CDR3 loop is CASSLVGAYEQYF. For the CDR3, the DNA is TGTGCCAGCAGCTTAGTGGGAGCCTACGAGCAGTACTTC.

This clonotype has a handful of counts. The genes are TRBV27 and TRBJ1-1; unclear D gene. The CDR3 totals 13 residues. The V and J ends lost 5 bases and 5 bases respectively, with 12 bases between them. CDR1 MNHEY and CDR2 SMNVEV come from the germline V gene (reference sequence). This CDR3 is CASSPRTVTEAFF. Here the CDR3 DNA reads TGTGCCAGCAGTCCCCGGACCGTGACTGAAGCTTTCTTT.

This clonotype has ten or more counts. In DNA, the CDR3 is TGCAGTGCTAGTCTGACCCCTGAAGCTTTCTTT. Translating gives CSASLTPEAFF. The chain has TRBV20-1 and TRBJ1-1; unclear D gene. This CDR3 comprises 11 residues. Germline assignment: CDR1 DFQATT and CDR2 SNEGSKA (reference sequence). Trimming left V 3 bases short and J 6 bases short, with 8 bases between.

The chain employs TRBV7-3 and TRBJ2-3; the match to TRBD2 covers 8 bases. The CDR3 runs 15 residues. Germline CDR1 is SGHTA and CDR2 is FQGTGA. Trimming cost V 4 bases and J 5 bases; bases outside gene matches: 8. The CDR3 protein is CASSSGGGVGDTQYF. CDR3 DNA sequence: TGTGCCAGCAGCTCCGGGGGGGGGGTAGGAGATACGCAGTATTTT. Supplemented by reference TRBV7-3 and TRBJ2-3, the full variable domain reads GAGVSQTPSNKVTEKGKYVELRCDPISGHTALYWYRQSLGQGPEFLIYFQGTGAADDSGLPNDRFFAVRPEGSVSTLKIQRTERGDSAVYLCASSSGGGVGDTQYFGPGTRLTVL.

This clonotype was observed at least ten times. The J gene is TRBJ1-1, the V gene TRBV12-3 or TRBV12-4, with D possibly being TRBD1 (6 bases). The CDR3 totals 14 residues. V was shortened by 3 bases and J by 1 base, with 9 bases between the two germline ends. The CDR3 sequence is CASSFLDRNTEAFF. CDR3 DNA sequence: TGTGCCAGCAGTTTTCTGGACAGGAACACTGAAGCTTTCTTT.

About this clonotype itself: A much larger clone sits a single nucleotide away, making a read error possible. The CDR3 region is CASKGANSYDSPLHF. The CDR3 nucleotides read TGTGCCAGCAAGGGGGCCAACTCCTATGATTCACCCCTCCACTTT. The chain couples TRBV2 to TRBJ1-6; TRBD1 agrees at 7 bases. CDR1 SNHLY and CDR2 FYNNEI come from the germline V gene. The CDR3 runs to 15 residues.